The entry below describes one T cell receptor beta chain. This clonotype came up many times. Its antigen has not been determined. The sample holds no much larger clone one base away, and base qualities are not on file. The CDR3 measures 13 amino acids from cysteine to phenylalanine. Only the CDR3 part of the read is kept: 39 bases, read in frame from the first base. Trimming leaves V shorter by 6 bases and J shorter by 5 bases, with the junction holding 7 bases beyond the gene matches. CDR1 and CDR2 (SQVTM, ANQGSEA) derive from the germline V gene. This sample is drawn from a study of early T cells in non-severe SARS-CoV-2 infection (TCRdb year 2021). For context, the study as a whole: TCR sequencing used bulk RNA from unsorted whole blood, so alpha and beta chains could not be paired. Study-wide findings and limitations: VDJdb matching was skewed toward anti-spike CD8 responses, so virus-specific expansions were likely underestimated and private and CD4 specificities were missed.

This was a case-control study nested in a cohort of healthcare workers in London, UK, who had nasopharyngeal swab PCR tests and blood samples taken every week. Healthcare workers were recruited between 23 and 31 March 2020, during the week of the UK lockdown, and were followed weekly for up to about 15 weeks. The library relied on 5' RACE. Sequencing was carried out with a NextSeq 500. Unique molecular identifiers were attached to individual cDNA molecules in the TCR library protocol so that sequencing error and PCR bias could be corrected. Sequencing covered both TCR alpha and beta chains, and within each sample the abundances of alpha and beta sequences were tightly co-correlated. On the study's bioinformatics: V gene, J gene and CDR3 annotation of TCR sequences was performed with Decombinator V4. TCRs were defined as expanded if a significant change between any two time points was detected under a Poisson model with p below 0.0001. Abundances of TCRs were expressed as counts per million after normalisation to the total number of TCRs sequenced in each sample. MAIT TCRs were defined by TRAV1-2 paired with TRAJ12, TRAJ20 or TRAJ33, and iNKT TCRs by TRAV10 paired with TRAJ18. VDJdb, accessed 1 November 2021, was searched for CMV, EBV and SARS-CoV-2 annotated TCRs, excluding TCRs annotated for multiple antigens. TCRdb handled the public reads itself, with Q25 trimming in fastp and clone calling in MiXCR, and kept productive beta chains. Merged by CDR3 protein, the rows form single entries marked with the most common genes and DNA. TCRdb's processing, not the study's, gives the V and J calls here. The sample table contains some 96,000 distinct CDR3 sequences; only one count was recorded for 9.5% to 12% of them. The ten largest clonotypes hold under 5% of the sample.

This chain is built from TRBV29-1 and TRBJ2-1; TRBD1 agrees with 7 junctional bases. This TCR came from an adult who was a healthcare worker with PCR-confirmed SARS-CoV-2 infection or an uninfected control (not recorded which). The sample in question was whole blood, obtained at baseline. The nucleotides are TGCAGCGTACAGGGGTTTGGGCACAATGAGCAGTTCTTC. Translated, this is CSVQGFGHNEQFF.